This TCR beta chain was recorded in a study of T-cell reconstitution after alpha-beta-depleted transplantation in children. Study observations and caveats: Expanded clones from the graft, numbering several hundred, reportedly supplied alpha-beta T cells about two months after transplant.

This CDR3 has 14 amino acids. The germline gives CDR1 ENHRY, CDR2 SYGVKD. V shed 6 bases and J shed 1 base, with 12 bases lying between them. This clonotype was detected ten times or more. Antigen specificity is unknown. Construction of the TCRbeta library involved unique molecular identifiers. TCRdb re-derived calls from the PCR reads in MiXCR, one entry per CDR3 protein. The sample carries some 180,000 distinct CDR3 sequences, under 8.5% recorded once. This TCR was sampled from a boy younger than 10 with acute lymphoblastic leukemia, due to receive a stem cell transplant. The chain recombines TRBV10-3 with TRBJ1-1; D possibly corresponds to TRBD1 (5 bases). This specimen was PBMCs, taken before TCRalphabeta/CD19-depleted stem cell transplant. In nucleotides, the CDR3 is TGTGCCATCAGCCCCCCCGGGGGGAACACTGAAGCTTTCTTT. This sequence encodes CAISPPGGNTEAFF.